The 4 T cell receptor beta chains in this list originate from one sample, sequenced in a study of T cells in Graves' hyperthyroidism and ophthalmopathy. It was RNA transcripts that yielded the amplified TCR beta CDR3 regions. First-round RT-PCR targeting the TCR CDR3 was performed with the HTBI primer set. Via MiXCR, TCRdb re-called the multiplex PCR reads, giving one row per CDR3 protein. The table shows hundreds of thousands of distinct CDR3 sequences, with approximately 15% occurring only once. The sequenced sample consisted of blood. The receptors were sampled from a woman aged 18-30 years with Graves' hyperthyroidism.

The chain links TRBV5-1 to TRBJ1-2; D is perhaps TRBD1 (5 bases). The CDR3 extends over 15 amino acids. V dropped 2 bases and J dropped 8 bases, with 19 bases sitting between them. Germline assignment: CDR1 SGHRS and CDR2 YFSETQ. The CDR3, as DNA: TGCGCCAGCAGCTTAATCCCGGCCAGGGCGAACGGCTACACCTTC. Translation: CASSLIPARANGYTF.

CDR3 sequence reads: CSAQGYTF. The CDR3 nucleotides read TGCAGTGCCCAGGGCTACACCTTC. The chain couples TRBV20-1 to TRBJ1-2; no reliable D call. There are 8 residues in the CDR3. V was clipped by 6 bases and J by 8 bases, with 4 bases between them. Germline V lookup: CDR1 DFQATT, CDR2 SNEGSKA (reference sequence).

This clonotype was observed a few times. The CDR3 DNA reads as TGTGCCAGCAGTTTAGGGGGGGCAGGCCTTGAAGCTTTCTTT. This encodes CASSLGGAGLEAFF. J is TRBJ1-1 and V is TRBV27, with D maybe TRBD1 (6 bases). Deletions cut 2 bases from V and 7 bases from J, with 14 bases between. Germline CDR1 reads MNHEY; CDR2 reads SMNVEV (reference sequence). The CDR3 runs 14 residues.

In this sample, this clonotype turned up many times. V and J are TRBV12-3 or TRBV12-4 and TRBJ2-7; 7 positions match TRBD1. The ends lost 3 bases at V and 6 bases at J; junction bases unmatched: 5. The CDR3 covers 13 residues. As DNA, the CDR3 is TGTGCCAGCAGTTTCGGACAGGTAGTCGAGCAGTACTTC. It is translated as CASSFGQVVEQYF.